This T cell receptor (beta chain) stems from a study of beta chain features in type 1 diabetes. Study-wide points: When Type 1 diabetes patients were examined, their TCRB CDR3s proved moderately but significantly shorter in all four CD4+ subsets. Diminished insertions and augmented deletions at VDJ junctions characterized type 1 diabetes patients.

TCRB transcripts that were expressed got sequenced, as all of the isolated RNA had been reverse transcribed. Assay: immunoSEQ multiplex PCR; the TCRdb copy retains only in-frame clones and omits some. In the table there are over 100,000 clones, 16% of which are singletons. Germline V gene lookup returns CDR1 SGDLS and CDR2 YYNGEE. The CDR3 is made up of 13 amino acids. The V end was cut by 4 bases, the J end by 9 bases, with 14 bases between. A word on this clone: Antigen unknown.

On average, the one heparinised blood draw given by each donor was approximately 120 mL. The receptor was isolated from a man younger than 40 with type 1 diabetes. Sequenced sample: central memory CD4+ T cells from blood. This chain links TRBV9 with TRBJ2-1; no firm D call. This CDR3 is CASSSRPDGEQFF. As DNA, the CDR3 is TGTGCCAGCAGCTCGCGTCCGGACGGTGAGCAGTTCTTC.